Below, 16 T cell receptor beta chains from the same sample are listed, as sequenced in a study of T-cell memory formation after mild COVID-19. MiXCR, applied by TCRdb to the 5' RACE reads, yields one record per CDR3 protein. Of 350,000 to 500,000 distinct CDR3 sequences listed, 15% to 20% are singletons. The specimen sequenced was PBMCs or a T cell subset sorted from them (not recorded which). All receptors come from a man in his late teens or twenties who had mild COVID-19 (a few samples of this study predate the infection). Cell type and time point are not known.

This sequence joins TRBV7-9 and TRBJ1-4; TRBD1 is a possible D gene (5 bases). Germline loops: CDR1 SEHNR, CDR2 FQNEAQ (reference sequence). The length of the CDR3 is 15 residues. The V end lost 4 bases, the J end lost 8 bases, and 17 bases lay between the germline ends. Here the CDR3 reads CASSWRWPEGEKLFF. The CDR3, as DNA: TGTGCCAGCAGCTGGCGTTGGCCGGAGGGGGAAAAACTGTTTTTT.

The chain is built from TRBV5-1 and TRBJ1-5; TRBD1 matches at 9 bases. V trimming: 4 bases; J trimming: 3 bases; junction bases outside the gene matches: 5. Germline-derived CDR1 and CDR2 are SGHRS and YFSETQ. This CDR3 is 15 amino acids long. CDR3 sequence (DNA): TGCGCCAGCAGCACGACAGGGGGTGTCAATCAGCCCCAGCATTTT. This codes for CASSTTGGVNQPQHF.

This chain connects TRBV12-3 or TRBV12-4 to TRBJ1-2; the match to TRBD1 covers 8 bases. V dropped 5 bases and J dropped 1; count of bases not matched to a gene: 6. The CDR3 runs 15 residues. CDR3 protein: CASSIDRGNNYGYTF. In DNA form, the CDR3 reads TGTGCCAGCAGTATCGACAGGGGCAATAACTATGGCTACACCTTC.

The V call is TRBV4-1, the J call TRBJ2-1; 10 bases are a match to TRBD2. Trimming at V came to 6 bases and at J to 4 bases, leaving 6 bases not matched to a gene. This CDR3 has 15 residues. Looked up from germline, CDR1 is MGHRA and CDR2 is YSYEKL. The CDR3 is CASREGLAVYNEQFF. The CDR3 nucleotides are TGCGCCAGCAGGGAAGGACTAGCGGTTTACAATGAGCAGTTCTTC.

This clonotype was seen only a few times. The chain joins TRBV15 to TRBJ2-4, with 10 bases that match TRBD1. V shed 0 bases and J 6 bases; nucleotides not matched to a gene: 8. CDR3 size: 17 residues. Per the germline V gene, CDR1 is LNHNV and CDR2 is YYDKDF (reference sequence). The CDR3 DNA sequence: TGTGCCACCAGCAGAGATTCGGGACAGGGGTCATTAAACATTCAGTACTTC. Protein product: CATSRDSGQGSLNIQYF.

This clonotype showed up just once. This sequence joins TRBV7-9 and TRBJ2-2; 10 positions match TRBD2. The CDR3 runs 17 residues. Germline lookup yields CDR1 SEHNR and CDR2 FQNEAQ (reference sequence). V shed 8 bases and J 1 base; nucleotides not matched to a gene: 10. This chain's CDR3 is CASRRYASGGNTGELFF. In nucleotides, the CDR3 is TGTGCCAGCCGCCGCTACGCTAGCGGGGGGAACACCGGGGAGCTGTTTTTT.

There are a few counts of this clonotype. This chain uses TRBV30 with TRBJ2-7; a weak D match, TRBD2 (6 bases). This CDR3 is built from 16 residues. Germline CDR1 GTSNPN, CDR2 SVGIG (reference sequence). Trimming pared 1 base from V and 0 bases from J, leaving 16 bases between. For the CDR3, the DNA is TGTGCCTGGAGTGATTGGGGGGATAAAAGCTCCTACGAGCAGTACTTC. Encoded protein: CAWSDWGDKSSYEQYF.

This rearrangement joins TRBV12-3 or TRBV12-4 to TRBJ2-7; 8 bases map to TRBD1. This CDR3 is 13 amino acids long. V trimming: 3 bases; J trimming: 4 bases; junction bases outside the gene matches: 2. DNA of the CDR3: TGTGCCAGCAGTTTCCAGGGGGCATACGAGCAGTACGTC. Translation gives CASSFQGAYEQYV.

This clonotype was detected ten times or more. The J gene is TRBJ2-4, the V gene TRBV20-1; D possibly corresponds to TRBD2 (6 bases). The germline gives CDR1 DFQATT, CDR2 SNEGSKA (reference sequence). The ends were cut back, 4 bases at V and 9 bases at J, with 13 bases in the middle. The length of the CDR3 is 12 residues. DNA of the CDR3: TGCAGTGCTAAGGCGGGATCTACCATTCAGTACTTC. This encodes CSAKAGSTIQYF.

This clonotype came up a few times. The rearrangement uses TRBV7-2 and TRBJ1-1; TRBD1 is a possible D gene (5 bases). Per germline, CDR1 SGHTA and CDR2 FQGNSA. V gave up 5 bases and J gave up 11 bases, with 18 bases separating them. CDR3 length equals 13 residues. As DNA, the CDR3 is TGTGCCAGCAGCGCGATAGCGGCGGGGGGGGCTTTCTTT. Its translation: CASSAIAAGGAFF.

This clonotype was recorded a few times. The chain employs TRBV28 and TRBJ1-5; D is ambiguous. Trimming cost V 8 bases and J 2 bases, with 13 bases left between them. The CDR3 spans 14 residues. Germline CDR1 reads MDHEN; CDR2 reads SYDVKM. CDR3 sequence reads: CASERDIGNQPQHF. The CDR3 DNA reads as TGTGCCAGCGAGAGGGATATTGGCAATCAGCCCCAGCATTTT.

This clonotype was detected once. V gene TRBV10-3 combines with J gene TRBJ2-1, with TRBD2 matching 11 bases. V was pared by 6 bases and J by 8 bases, with 3 bases of the junction left unmatched. CDR1 and CDR2 (germline): ENHRY, SYGVKD. The CDR3 has 13 amino acids. The CDR3 nucleotides read TGTGCCATCAGCCTAGCGGGGGGTGATGAGCAGTTCTTC. Its translation: CAISLAGGDEQFF.

The chain joins TRBV27 to TRBJ2-1, with a possible D match to TRBD2 (5 bases). The V gene's germline CDR1 is MNHEY and CDR2 SMNVEV (reference sequence). V was cut by 5 bases and J by 10 bases, with 15 bases left in between. This CDR3 comprises 13 residues. CDR3 nucleotide sequence: TGTGCCAGCAGTCCCTCAGAGGGCTCCGAGCAGTTCTTC. It is translated as CASSPSEGSEQFF.

In this sample, this clonotype turned up a few times. The rearrangement uses TRBV7-2 and TRBJ1-1; a possible D gene is TRBD1 (5 bases). V lost 2 bases and J lost 3, with 10 bases in between. CDR1 SGHTA and CDR2 FQGNSA come from the germline V gene. The CDR3 is 14 residues long. The CDR3: CASSLFGGDTEAFF. CDR3 sequence (DNA): TGTGCCAGCAGCTTATTTGGGGGGGACACTGAAGCTTTCTTT. Full variable domain (rest looked up from reference TRBV7-2 and TRBJ1-1): GAGVSQSPSNKVTEKGKDVELRCDPISGHTALYWYRQSLGQGLEFLIYFQGNSAPDKSGLPSDRFSAERTGGSVSTLTIQRTQQEDSAVYLCASSLFGGDTEAFFGQGTRLTVV.

The chain combines TRBV24-1 with TRBJ2-3; D is unclear. The CDR3 consists of 16 residues. Trimming pared 1 base from V and 0 bases from J, leaving 10 bases between. CDR1 is KGHDR and CDR2 is SFDVKD in the germline V gene. The CDR3 loop reads CATSDFDGSSTDTQYF. For the CDR3, the DNA is TGTGCCACCAGTGATTTTGACGGCTCTAGCACAGATACGCAGTATTTT.

This clonotype showed up just a few times. The genes are TRBV7-2 and TRBJ2-1; 8 bases agree with TRBD1. The CDR3 is made up of 13 amino acids. Losses at the gene ends were 7 bases for V and 8 bases for J; bases not matched to a gene: 7. CDR1 is SGHTA, CDR2 FQGNSA, per germline. The CDR3 protein is CASTRTGRDEQFF. DNA for the CDR3: TGTGCCAGCACCCGGACAGGGCGGGATGAGCAGTTCTTC.